The 14 T cell receptor beta chains below come from one sample, sequenced in a study of T cell responses to AZD1222 COVID-19 vaccine. The repertoire was sequenced with immunoSEQ multiplex PCR; TCRdb's copy has only in-frame clones and lacks some. This sample yields around 140,000 clones, of which 90% to 95% are seen a single time; approximately 1.5% belongs to the top ten. The sequences come from peripheral blood, collected on day 0 of AZD1222 vaccination. The receptors derive from an adult in good health.

The chain couples TRBV4-3 to TRBJ1-1, with a possible D match to TRBD1 (6 bases). This CDR3 has 17 amino acids. V lost 0 bases to trimming and J lost 4 bases, with 18 bases between them. Germline CDR1 is LGHNA and CDR2 is YSLEER. CDR3 residues: CASSQDLGQGGSTEAFF. The CDR3 bases are TGCGCCAGCAGCCAAGATCTCGGACAAGGGGGGAGCACTGAAGCTTTCTTT.

The chain recombines TRBV6-5 with TRBJ2-3; D is uncertain. V was cut by 0 bases and J by 3 bases, with 7 bases left in between. The CDR3 runs to 14 residues. Looked up from germline, CDR1 is MNHEY and CDR2 is SVGAGI. The CDR3 reads CASSYSTLTDTQYF. CDR3 nucleotides: TGTGCCAGCAGTTACTCGACTTTAACAGATACGCAGTATTTT.

The genes are TRBV2 and TRBJ2-7; TRBD2 matches at 9 bases. The germline CDR1 and CDR2 sequences are SNHLY and FYNNEI. CDR3 length equals 14 residues. Losses at the gene ends were 1 base for V and 6 bases for J; bases not matched to a gene: 4. This CDR3 reads CASSEGSGSGEQYF. The CDR3 DNA sequence: TGTGCCAGCAGTGAAGGTAGCGGGAGTGGCGAGCAGTACTTC.

The V call is TRBV12-3 or TRBV12-4, the J call TRBJ2-3; no clear D gene. Trimming took off 3 bases at V and 2 bases at J, with 6 bases between the two ends. The CDR3 is 13 residues long. CDR3 sequence: CASSFLATDTQYF. CDR3 in DNA: TGTGCCAGCAGTTTTCTTGCCACAGATACGCAGTATTTT.

The gene calls are TRBV27 and TRBJ2-5, with 14 bases identical to TRBD2. The CDR3 consists of 18 residues. V lost 2 bases to trimming and J lost 5 bases; unmatched junction nucleotides: 10. Per germline, CDR1 MNHEY and CDR2 SMNVEV (reference sequence). The CDR3 here is CASSLLGTSGGVGETQYF. CDR3 DNA sequence: TGTGCCAGCAGTTTACTTGGGACTAGCGGGGGTGTAGGTGAGACCCAGTACTTC.

The gene calls are TRBV12-3 or TRBV12-4 and TRBJ1-2; tentatively, D is TRBD1 (6 bases). The CDR3 is made up of 13 amino acids. The germline V and J ends were trimmed by 2 bases and 6 bases, with 10 bases remaining between them. The CDR3 sequence is CASSLTTGHGYTF. The CDR3 DNA sequence: TGTGCCAGCAGTTTAACGACAGGACATGGCTACACCTTC.

This clone was seen once. The chain employs TRBV2 and TRBJ1-4, with D hard to call. Germline CDR1 and CDR2: SNHLY and FYNNEI. The ends were cut back, 4 bases at V and 0 bases at J, with 9 bases in the middle. The CDR3 contains 15 residues. CDR3: CASSARSATNEKLFF. The CDR3 bases are TGTGCCAGCAGTGCCCGATCGGCAACTAATGAAAAACTGTTTTTT.

The genes are TRBV13 and TRBJ2-1; D unresolved. Per the germline V gene, CDR1 is PRHDT and CDR2 is FYEKMQ (reference sequence). The CDR3 is 12 residues long. Trimming stripped 3 bases from V and 7 bases from J, with 7 bases between. The DNA for the CDR3 is TGTGCCAGCAGCTTCTTGGGTAATGAGCAGTTCTTC. Protein: CASSFLGNEQFF. The whole variable domain, filled in from reference TRBV13 and TRBJ2-1, reads AAGVIQSPRHLIKEKRETATLKCYPIPRHDTVYWYQQGPGQDPQFLISFYEKMQSDKGSIPDRFSAQQFSDYHSELNMSSLELGDSALYFCASSFLGNEQFFGPGTRLTVL.

The V gene is TRBV7-2, the J gene TRBJ1-4; the D is unclear. CDR3 length: 14 amino acids. With 1 base removed from V and 1 base from J, the gap between germline ends came to 4 bases. The germline V gene encodes CDR1 SGHTA and CDR2 FQGNSA. The CDR3 region is CASSLELTNEKLFF. For the CDR3, the DNA is TGTGCCAGCAGCTTAGAGTTAACTAATGAAAAACTGTTTTTT. The complete variable domain, with remaining parts taken from reference TRBV7-2 and TRBJ1-4, reads GAGVSQSPSNKVTEKGKDVELRCDPISGHTALYWYRQSLGQGLEFLIYFQGNSAPDKSGLPSDRFSAERTGGSVSTLTIQRTQQEDSAVYLCASSLELTNEKLFFGSGTQLSVL.

This clone was seen a handful of times. The genes are TRBV11-2 and TRBJ2-7; D unresolved. This CDR3 is built from 12 residues. V was clipped by 1 base and J by 7 bases, with 8 bases between them. CDR1 and CDR2 (germline): SGHAT, FQNNGV. CDR3 loop: CASSLVSREQYF. The CDR3 DNA is TGTGCCAGCAGCTTAGTTTCCAGGGAGCAGTACTTC.

The V gene is TRBV7-2, the J gene TRBJ2-3, with a weak D call TRBD1 (5 bases). The CDR3 is made up of 16 amino acids. V lost 0 bases and J lost 2, with 12 bases in between. Germline lookup yields CDR1 SGHTA and CDR2 FQGNSA. CDR3 loop: CASSLAGPFFTDTQYF. CDR3 coding DNA: TGTGCCAGCAGCTTAGCGGGGCCCTTTTTCACAGATACGCAGTATTTT.

This clone was recorded only once. The gene calls are TRBV11-3 and TRBJ2-1; D is undetermined. This CDR3 spans 15 amino acids. Germline V gene lookup returns CDR1 SGHNT and CDR2 YENEEA. Trimming shortened V by 0 bases and J by 1 base, and 7 bases separated the two germline ends. The CDR3: CASSLEYWSYNEQFF. CDR3 sequence (DNA): TGTGCCAGCAGCTTAGAATACTGGTCCTACAATGAGCAGTTCTTC.

V is TRBV5-4 and J is TRBJ1-1; D is possibly TRBD1 (5 bases). With 9 bases removed from V and 0 bases from J, the gap between germline ends came to 9 bases. The germline V gene encodes CDR1 SGHNT and CDR2 YYREEE (reference sequence). CDR3 size: 12 residues. The CDR3 reads CAIRGVNTEAFF. Written as DNA, the CDR3 is TGTGCCATCCGGGGGGTGAACACTGAAGCTTTCTTT.

The chain employs TRBV18 and TRBJ2-7, with 8 bases fitting TRBD2. After removal of 3 bases from V and 5 bases from J, the junction contained 6 bases not matched to a gene. In germline, CDR1 is KGHSH, CDR2 LQKENI. The CDR3 is made up of 14 amino acids. For the CDR3, the DNA is TGTGCCAGCTCACCGGGACGGACTAGCCACGAGCAGTACTTC. Translating it yields CASSPGRTSHEQYF.